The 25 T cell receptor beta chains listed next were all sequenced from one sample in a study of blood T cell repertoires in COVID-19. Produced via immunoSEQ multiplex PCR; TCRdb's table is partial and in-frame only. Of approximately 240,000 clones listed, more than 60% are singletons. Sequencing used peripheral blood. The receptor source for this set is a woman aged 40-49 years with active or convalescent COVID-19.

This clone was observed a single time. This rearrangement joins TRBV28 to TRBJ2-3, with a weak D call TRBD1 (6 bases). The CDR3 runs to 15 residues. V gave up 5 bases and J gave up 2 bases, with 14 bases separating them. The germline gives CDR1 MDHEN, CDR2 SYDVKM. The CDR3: CASSMDSPITDTQYF. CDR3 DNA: TGTGCCAGCAGTATGGACAGTCCTATCACAGATACGCAGTATTTT.

The DNA for the CDR3 is TGCGCCAGCAGCCCCGCAGTAGCGGGGGTCACAGATACGCAGTATTTT. Translating it yields CASSPAVAGVTDTQYF. The rearrangement links TRBV5-1 to TRBJ2-3, with TRBD2 matching over 9 bases. Germline CDR1 reads SGHRS; CDR2 reads YFSETQ. V dropped 4 bases and J dropped 2; count of bases not matched to a gene: 8. The CDR3 covers 16 residues.

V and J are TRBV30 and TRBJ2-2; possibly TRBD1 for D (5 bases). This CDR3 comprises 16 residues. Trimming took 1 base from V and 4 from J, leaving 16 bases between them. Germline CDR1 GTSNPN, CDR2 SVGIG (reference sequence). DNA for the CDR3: TGTGCCTGGAGTGCCTTTATAGGACATTCCACCGGGGAGCTGTTTTTT. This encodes CAWSAFIGHSTGELFF.

CDR3 amino acids: CASSQGSSPDPSTDTQYF. The CDR3 nucleotides are TGCGCCAGCAGCCAAGGGTCTAGCCCCGATCCTAGCACAGATACGCAGTATTTT. V usage is TRBV4-1 and J usage is TRBJ2-3; D possibly corresponds to TRBD2 (5 bases). Germline assignment: CDR1 MGHRA and CDR2 YSYEKL. This CDR3 is built from 18 residues. V lost 1 base and J 0 bases, leaving 17 bases between the germline ends.

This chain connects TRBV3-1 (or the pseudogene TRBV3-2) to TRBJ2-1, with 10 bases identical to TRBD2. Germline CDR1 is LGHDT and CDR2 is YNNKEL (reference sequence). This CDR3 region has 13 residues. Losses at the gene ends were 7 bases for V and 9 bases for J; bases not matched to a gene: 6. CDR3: CASTSSGGGEQFF. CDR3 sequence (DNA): TGTGCCAGCACCTCTAGCGGGGGCGGTGAGCAGTTCTTC.

The CDR3 is CASSVASRLHSGNTIYF. As DNA, the CDR3 is TGTGCCAGCAGCGTAGCTTCAAGACTCCACTCTGGAAACACCATATATTTT. V and J are TRBV9 and TRBJ1-3; D gene uncertain. Per the germline V gene, CDR1 is SGDLS and CDR2 is YYNGEE. Trimming cost V 0 bases and J 0 bases, with 13 bases left between them. The CDR3 has 17 amino acids.

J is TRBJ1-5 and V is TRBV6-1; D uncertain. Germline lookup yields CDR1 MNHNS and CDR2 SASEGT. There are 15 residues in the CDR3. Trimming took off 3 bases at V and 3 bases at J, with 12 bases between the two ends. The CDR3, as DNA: TGTGCCAGCAGTGACCTCCCGGGGAACAATCAGCCCCAGCATTTT. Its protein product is CASSDLPGNNQPQHF.

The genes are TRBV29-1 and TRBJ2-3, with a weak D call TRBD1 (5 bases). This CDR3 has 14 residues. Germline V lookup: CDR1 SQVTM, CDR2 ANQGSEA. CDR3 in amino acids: CRPQGLWCTDTQYF. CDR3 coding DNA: TGCCGGCCCCAGGGTTTATGGTGCACAGATACGCAGTATTTT.

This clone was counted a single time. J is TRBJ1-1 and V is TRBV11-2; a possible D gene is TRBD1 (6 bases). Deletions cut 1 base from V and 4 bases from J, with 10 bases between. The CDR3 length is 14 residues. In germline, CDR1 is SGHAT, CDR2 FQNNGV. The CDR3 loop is CASSLVTGSTEAFF. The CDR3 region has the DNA TGTGCCAGCAGCTTAGTAACAGGGAGCACTGAAGCTTTCTTT.

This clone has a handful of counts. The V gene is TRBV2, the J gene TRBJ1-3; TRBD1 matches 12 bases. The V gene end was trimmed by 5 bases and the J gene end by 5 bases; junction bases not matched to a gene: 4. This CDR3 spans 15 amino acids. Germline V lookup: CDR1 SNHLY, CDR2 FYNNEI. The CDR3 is CASSTGTGGRNTIYF. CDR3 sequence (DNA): TGTGCCAGCAGTACCGGGACAGGGGGCAGAAACACCATATATTTT. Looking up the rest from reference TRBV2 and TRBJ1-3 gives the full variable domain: EPEVTQTPSHQVTQMGQEVILRCVPISNHLYFYWYRQILGQKVEFLVSFYNNEISEKSEIFDDQFSVERPDGSNFTLKIRSTKLEDSAMYFCASSTGTGGRNTIYFGEGSWLTVV.

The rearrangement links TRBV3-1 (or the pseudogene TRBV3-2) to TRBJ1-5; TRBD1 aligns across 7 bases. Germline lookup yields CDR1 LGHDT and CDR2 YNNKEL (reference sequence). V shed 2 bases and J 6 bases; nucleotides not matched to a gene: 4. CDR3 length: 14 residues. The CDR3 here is CASSQQGGRQPQHF. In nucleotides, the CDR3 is TGTGCCAGCAGCCAACAAGGGGGCCGTCAGCCCCAGCATTTT.

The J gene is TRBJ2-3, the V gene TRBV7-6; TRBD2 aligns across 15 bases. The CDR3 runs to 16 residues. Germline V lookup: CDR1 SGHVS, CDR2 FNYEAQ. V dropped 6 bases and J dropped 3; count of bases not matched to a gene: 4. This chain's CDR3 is CASSLGLAGGTDTQYF. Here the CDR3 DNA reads TGTGCCAGCAGTCTAGGACTAGCGGGGGGGACAGATACGCAGTATTTT.

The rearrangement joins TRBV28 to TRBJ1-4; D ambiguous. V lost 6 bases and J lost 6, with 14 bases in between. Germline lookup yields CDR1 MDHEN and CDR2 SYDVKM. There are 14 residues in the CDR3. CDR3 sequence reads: CASSPSATHEKLFF. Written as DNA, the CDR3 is TGTGCCAGCAGCCCCAGTGCGACACATGAAAAACTGTTTTTT.

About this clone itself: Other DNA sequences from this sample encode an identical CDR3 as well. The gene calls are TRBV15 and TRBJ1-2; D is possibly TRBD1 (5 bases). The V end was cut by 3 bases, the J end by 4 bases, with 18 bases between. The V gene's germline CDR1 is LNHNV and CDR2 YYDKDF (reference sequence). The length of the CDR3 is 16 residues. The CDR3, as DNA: TGTGCCACCAGCAGGATTGGTGATAGGGGTAGCTATGGCTACACCTTC. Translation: CATSRIGDRGSYGYTF.

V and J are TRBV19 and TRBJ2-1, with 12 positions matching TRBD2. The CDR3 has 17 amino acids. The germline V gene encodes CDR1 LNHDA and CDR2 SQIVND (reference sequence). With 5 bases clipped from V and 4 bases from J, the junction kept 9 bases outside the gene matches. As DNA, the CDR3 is TGTGCCAGTAGTCCTGCAACTAGCGGGGGGAAGTACAATGAGCAGTTCTTC. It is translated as CASSPATSGGKYNEQFF. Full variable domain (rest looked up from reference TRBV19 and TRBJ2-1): DGGITQSPKYLFRKEGQNVTLSCEQNLNHDAMYWYRQDPGQGLRLIYYSQIVNDFQKGDIAEGYSVSREKKESFPLTVTSAQKNPTAFYLCASSPATSGGKYNEQFFGPGTRLTVL.

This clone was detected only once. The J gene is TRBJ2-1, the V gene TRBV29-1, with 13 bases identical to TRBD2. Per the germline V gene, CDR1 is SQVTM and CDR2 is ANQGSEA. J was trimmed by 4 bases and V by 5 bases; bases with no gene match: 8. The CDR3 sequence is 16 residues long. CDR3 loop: CSVTGLAGALYNEQFF. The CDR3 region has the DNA TGCAGCGTTACAGGACTAGCGGGGGCCCTATACAATGAGCAGTTCTTC.

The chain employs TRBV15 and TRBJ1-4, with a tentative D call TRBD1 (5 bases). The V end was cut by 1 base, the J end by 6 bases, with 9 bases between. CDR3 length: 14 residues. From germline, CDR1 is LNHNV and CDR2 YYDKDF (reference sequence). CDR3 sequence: CATSRAGYDEKLFF. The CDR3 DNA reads TGTGCCACCAGCAGAGCAGGGTATGATGAAAAACTGTTTTTT.

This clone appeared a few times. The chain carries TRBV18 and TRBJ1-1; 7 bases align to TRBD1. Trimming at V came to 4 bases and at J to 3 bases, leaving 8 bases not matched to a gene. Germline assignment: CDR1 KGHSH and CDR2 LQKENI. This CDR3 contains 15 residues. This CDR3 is CASSLRQGRDTEAFF. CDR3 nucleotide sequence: TGTGCCAGCTCACTCCGACAGGGCAGGGACACTGAAGCTTTCTTT.

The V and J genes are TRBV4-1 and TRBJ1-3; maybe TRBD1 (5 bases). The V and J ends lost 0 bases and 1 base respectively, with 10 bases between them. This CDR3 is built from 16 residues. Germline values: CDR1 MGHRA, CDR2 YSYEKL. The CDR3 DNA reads TGCGCCAGCAGCCAAGATGTGGCAGGGTCTGGAAACACCATATATTTT. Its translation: CASSQDVAGSGNTIYF.

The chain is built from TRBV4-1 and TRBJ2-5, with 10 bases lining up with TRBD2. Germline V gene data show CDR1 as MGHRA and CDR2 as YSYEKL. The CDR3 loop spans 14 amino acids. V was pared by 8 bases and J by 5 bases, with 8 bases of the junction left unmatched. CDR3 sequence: CASGSGGLWETQYF. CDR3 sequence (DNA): TGCGCCAGCGGTAGCGGGGGGCTGTGGGAGACCCAGTACTTC.

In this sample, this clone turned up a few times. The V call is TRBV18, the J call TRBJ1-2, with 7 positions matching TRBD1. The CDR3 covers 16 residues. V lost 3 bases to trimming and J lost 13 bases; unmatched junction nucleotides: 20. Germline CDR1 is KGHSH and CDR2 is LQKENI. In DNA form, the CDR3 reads TGTGCCAGCTCACCGGCATCCGGGACAGACCTTCTTTCGCGCACCTTC. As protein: CASSPASGTDLLSRTF.

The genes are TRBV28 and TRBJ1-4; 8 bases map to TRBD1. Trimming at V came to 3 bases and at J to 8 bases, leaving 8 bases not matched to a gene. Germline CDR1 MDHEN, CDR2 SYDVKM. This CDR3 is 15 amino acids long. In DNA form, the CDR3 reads TGTGCCAGCAGTTTGAGAGGACAGGGACGGGAAAAACTGTTTTTT. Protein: CASSLRGQGREKLFF.

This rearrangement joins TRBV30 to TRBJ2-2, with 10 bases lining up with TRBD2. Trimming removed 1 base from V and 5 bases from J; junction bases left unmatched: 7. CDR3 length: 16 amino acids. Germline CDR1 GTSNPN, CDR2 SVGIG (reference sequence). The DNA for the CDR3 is TGTGCCTGGAGTGGTAGCGGGGGGAGGGGAACCGGGGAGCTGTTTTTT. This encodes CAWSGSGGRGTGELFF.

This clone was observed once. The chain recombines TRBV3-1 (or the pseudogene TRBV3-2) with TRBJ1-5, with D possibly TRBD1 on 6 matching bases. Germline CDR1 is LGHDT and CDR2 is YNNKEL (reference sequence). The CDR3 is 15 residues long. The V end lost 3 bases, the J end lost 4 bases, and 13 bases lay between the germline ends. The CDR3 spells CASSHSGTQNQPQHF. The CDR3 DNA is TGTGCCAGCAGCCATTCCGGGACACAGAATCAGCCCCAGCATTTT.

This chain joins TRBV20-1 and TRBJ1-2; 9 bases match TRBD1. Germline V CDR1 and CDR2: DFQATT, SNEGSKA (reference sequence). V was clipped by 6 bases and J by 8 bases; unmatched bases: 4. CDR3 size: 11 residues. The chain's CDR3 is CSARTGDGYTF. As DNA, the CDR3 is TGCAGTGCGCGGACAGGGGACGGCTACACCTTC.